Below, 24 T cell receptor beta chains from the same sample are listed, as sequenced in a study of blood T cell repertoires in COVID-19. The protocol was immunoSEQ multiplex PCR, while the TCRdb copy is restricted to in-frame clones and leaves out a portion. Of 43,000 or so clones listed, 65% to 85% are singletons. The sequenced material came from peripheral blood. Receptors were obtained from a woman older than 75 with acute or convalescent COVID-19.

The chain uses TRBV18 and TRBJ2-5; 14 nucleotides match TRBD2. The CDR3 contains 17 residues. Per germline, CDR1 KGHSH and CDR2 LQKENI. J gave up 3 bases and V 4 bases, and 7 bases lay outside the gene matches. The CDR3: CASSRSTSGGAEETQYF. As DNA, the CDR3 is TGTGCCAGCTCACGTTCGACTAGCGGGGGGGCAGAAGAGACCCAGTACTTC.

The table lists this clone with many counts. The chain employs TRBV4-2 and TRBJ2-5; 8 bases match TRBD2. This CDR3 is 16 amino acids long. Germline CDR1 is LGHNA and CDR2 is YNFKEQ. With V trimmed by 0 bases and J by 4 bases, 7 bases remained unmatched. For the CDR3, the DNA is TGTGCCAGCAGCCAAGATTACGGGGGGGGGTCAGAGACCCAGTACTTC. Encoded protein: CASSQDYGGGSETQYF.

The V and J genes are TRBV27 and TRBJ1-1; D may be TRBD1 (6 bases). The CDR3 has 17 amino acids. Germline V CDR1 and CDR2: MNHEY, SMNVEV (reference sequence). V was trimmed by 4 bases and J by 1 base, leaving 19 bases between them. CDR3 in amino acids: CASSSPRRGQANTEAFF. CDR3 in DNA: TGTGCCAGCAGTTCTCCCCGGCGGGGGCAAGCGAACACTGAAGCTTTCTTT.

The chain links TRBV11-2 to TRBJ2-3; D gene unclear. The CDR3 contains 13 residues. The V gene lost 4 bases and the J gene lost 0 bases, with 5 bases spanning the gap. CDR1 is SGHAT and CDR2 is FQNNGV in the germline V gene. Written as DNA, the CDR3 is TGTGCCAGCAGCTCTCCTAGCACAGATACGCAGTATTTT. Encoded protein: CASSSPSTDTQYF.

The chain recombines TRBV4-2 with TRBJ1-1, with D unresolved. The CDR3 extends over 15 amino acids. Trimming pared 4 bases from V and 0 bases from J, leaving 12 bases between. From germline, CDR1 is LGHNA and CDR2 YNFKEQ. CDR3 amino acids: CASSRVRIVNTEAFF. The DNA for the CDR3 is TGTGCCAGCAGCCGGGTCAGGATAGTGAACACTGAAGCTTTCTTT.

This CDR3 is CASSERGTEAFF. As DNA, the CDR3 is TGTGCCAGCAGCGAGAGAGGAACTGAAGCTTTCTTT. V usage is TRBV11-2 and J usage is TRBJ1-1; no firm D call. The V gene lost 5 bases and the J gene lost 5 bases, with 9 bases spanning the gap. The CDR3 has 12 amino acids. CDR1 SGHAT and CDR2 FQNNGV come from the germline V gene. The complete variable domain, with remaining parts taken from reference TRBV11-2 and TRBJ1-1, reads EAGVAQSPRYKIIEKRQSVAFWCNPISGHATLYWYQQILGQGPKLLIQFQNNGVVDDSQLPKDRFSAERLKGVDSTLKIQPAKLEDSAVYLCASSERGTEAFFGQGTRLTVV.

The chain carries TRBV5-1 and TRBJ1-1, with D hard to call. Deletions cut 0 bases from V and 3 bases from J, with 15 bases between. CDR1 SGHRS and CDR2 YFSETQ come from the germline V gene. CDR3 length: 16 amino acids. The DNA for the CDR3 is TGCGCCAGCAGCTTGGGGGTGGGCAGGTCGGACACTGAAGCTTTCTTT. This translates into CASSLGVGRSDTEAFF.

The chain links TRBV2 to TRBJ2-3; 7 bases align to TRBD2. The CDR3 has 15 residues. The V gene's germline CDR1 is SNHLY and CDR2 FYNNEI. V shed 4 bases and J 1 base; nucleotides not matched to a gene: 5. For the CDR3, the DNA is TGTGCCAGCAGTGTGGGCGGGGGACGCACAGATACGCAGTATTTT. This gives the protein CASSVGGGRTDTQYF.

The V and J genes are TRBV7-9 and TRBJ2-2, with a tentative D call TRBD1 (6 bases). Germline loops: CDR1 SEHNR, CDR2 FQNEAQ (reference sequence). This CDR3 has 12 amino acids. Trimming shortened V by 4 bases and J by 8 bases, and 8 bases separated the two germline ends. The CDR3 here is CASSSGAGELFF. The CDR3 bases are TGTGCCAGCAGCTCAGGGGCGGGGGAGCTGTTTTTT.

This chain links TRBV4-2 with TRBJ2-2; 12 nucleotides match TRBD2. The CDR3 has 18 residues. J lost 7 bases, V lost 0 bases, and 9 bases had no gene match. Per the germline V gene, CDR1 is LGHNA and CDR2 is YNFKEQ. CDR3 in amino acids: CASSQDGGLAGRGGELFF. CDR3 DNA: TGTGCCAGCAGCCAAGACGGCGGACTAGCGGGGCGGGGCGGGGAGCTGTTTTTT.

The genes are TRBV18 and TRBJ2-1; D uncertain. The CDR3 extends over 15 amino acids. The germline V gene encodes CDR1 KGHSH and CDR2 LQKENI. Trimming took off 3 bases at V and 14 bases at J, with 23 bases between the two ends. The CDR3 here is CASSPLPPRSQWEFF. In DNA form, the CDR3 reads TGTGCCAGCTCACCCCTACCCCCCAGGTCGCAGTGGGAGTTCTTC.

The chain is built from TRBV13 and TRBJ1-3, with TRBD1 identical over 8 bases. Per germline, CDR1 PRHDT and CDR2 FYEKMQ (reference sequence). This CDR3 is built from 15 residues. V shed 4 bases, J shed 4 bases, and the junction held 6 bases outside the gene matches. CDR3 DNA sequence: TGTGCCAGCAGCTCCAGGGGGCGCGGGGGAAACACCATATATTTT. Translation: CASSSRGRGGNTIYF.

The gene calls are TRBV2 and TRBJ1-6; unclear D gene. V was cut by 8 bases and J by 7 bases, with 15 bases left in between. Per germline, CDR1 SNHLY and CDR2 FYNNEI. CDR3 length equals 14 residues. In nucleotides, the CDR3 is TGTGCCAGCGTGGTAGGAGGAAACAATTCACCCCTCCACTTT. This sequence encodes CASVVGGNNSPLHF.

V is TRBV25-1 and J is TRBJ2-2; 10 nucleotides line up with TRBD2. The V gene's germline CDR1 is MGHDK and CDR2 SYGVNS. The CDR3 covers 18 residues. The junction had 9 bases not matched to a gene; V was cut back by 4 bases and J by 1 base. The CDR3 loop reads CASSGSSGGLQNTGELFF. The CDR3 nucleotides are TGTGCCAGCAGTGGGAGTAGCGGGGGGCTTCAGAACACCGGGGAGCTGTTTTTT.

The chain links TRBV7-9 to TRBJ1-1; D is undetermined. The CDR3 is 14 amino acids. Germline CDR1 and CDR2: SEHNR and FQNEAQ (reference sequence). Between the trimmed V and J ends, which lost 5 bases and 1 base, there was a span of 11 bases. CDR3 loop: CASSTSRQNTEAFF. CDR3 bases: TGTGCCAGCAGCACAAGTCGACAGAACACTGAAGCTTTCTTT.

The J gene is TRBJ1-2, the V gene TRBV6-5; 8 nucleotides agree with TRBD1. With V trimmed by 7 bases and J by 7 bases, 8 bases remained unmatched. CDR1 is MNHEY, CDR2 SVGAGI, per germline. The CDR3 runs to 13 residues. The CDR3 region has the DNA TGTGCCAGCACCAGGGGGGGGACAGGTGGCTACACCTTC. This encodes CASTRGGTGGYTF.

The genes are TRBV6-5 and TRBJ1-2, with 7 bases fitting TRBD1. V lost 6 bases and J lost 4; bases outside the gene matches: 5. The CDR3 consists of 13 residues. The germline CDR1 and CDR2 sequences are MNHEY and SVGAGI. The CDR3 here is CASSGDRVYGYTF. Here the CDR3 DNA reads TGTGCCAGCAGCGGGGACAGAGTCTATGGCTACACCTTC.

This clone was detected once. The chain combines TRBV10-3 with TRBJ2-2, with D perhaps matching TRBD2 (6 bases). The CDR3 sequence is 14 residues long. Germline V gives CDR1 ENHRY, CDR2 SYGVKD. V was trimmed by 9 bases and J by 3 bases, leaving 14 bases between them. The CDR3 DNA sequence: TGTGCCATAGGAACAGCGGGTGACACCGGGGAGCTGTTTTTT. It yields the protein CAIGTAGDTGELFF.

The chain employs TRBV11-2 and TRBJ2-1; the match to TRBD1 covers 8 bases. The germline CDR1 and CDR2 sequences are SGHAT and FQNNGV. Trimming at V came to 3 bases and at J to 5 bases, leaving 9 bases not matched to a gene. The CDR3 loop spans 16 amino acids. CDR3: CASSFISGQVDNEQFF. The DNA for the CDR3 is TGTGCCAGCAGCTTTATCTCGGGACAGGTAGACAATGAGCAGTTCTTC.

The J gene is TRBJ2-3, the V gene TRBV20-1, with TRBD2 identical over 11 bases. The ends lost 3 bases at V and 2 bases at J; junction bases unmatched: 7. CDR1 is DFQATT and CDR2 is SNEGSKA in the germline V gene (reference sequence). The CDR3 sequence is 16 residues long. The CDR3 region is CSASSTSGGNTDTQYF. DNA of the CDR3: TGCAGTGCTAGTTCAACTAGCGGGGGAAACACAGATACGCAGTATTTT.

This chain connects TRBV2 to TRBJ2-4; D is perhaps TRBD2 (6 bases). CDR3 length: 19 amino acids. The V end was cut by 0 bases, the J end by 3 bases, with 21 bases between. Germline-derived CDR1 and CDR2 are SNHLY and FYNNEI. CDR3 in DNA: TGTGCCAGCAGTGAAGCTGGGATAGCGGAGACCTTTGGCAAAAACATTCAGTACTTC. It specifies CASSEAGIAETFGKNIQYF.

The chain's CDR3 is CASSSQVNYGYTF. CDR3 nucleotides: TGTGCCAGCAGTTCCCAGGTTAACTATGGCTACACCTTC. This chain uses TRBV6-5 with TRBJ1-2; the D is unclear. Per the germline V gene, CDR1 is MNHEY and CDR2 is SVGAGI. V lost 4 bases and J 1 base, leaving 7 bases between the germline ends. The CDR3 has 13 amino acids.

DNA of the CDR3: TGTGCCAGCATCGGGACAGGGGTCGACTATGGCTACACCTTC. Protein: CASIGTGVDYGYTF. The rearrangement links TRBV2 to TRBJ1-2; 10 nucleotides line up with TRBD1. Germline V gene sequence: CDR1 SNHLY, CDR2 FYNNEI. This CDR3 spans 14 amino acids. Trimming cost V 7 bases and J 3 bases; bases outside gene matches: 5.

This rearrangement joins TRBV7-2 to TRBJ2-7, with TRBD1 matching 7 bases. Germline-derived CDR1 and CDR2 are SGHTA and FQGNSA. This CDR3 is 15 amino acids long. Losses at the gene ends were 6 bases for V and 4 bases for J; bases not matched to a gene: 12. The CDR3 sequence: CASSRISGTVYEQYF. For the CDR3, the DNA is TGTGCCAGCAGTCGTATATCCGGGACAGTTTACGAGCAGTACTTC.